Listed below are T cell receptor beta chains from one sample, sequenced in a study of blood T cells in healthy people across ages. TCRdb itself ran the 5' RACE reads through MiXCR, one entry per CDR3 protein. This sample has 1.6 million or so distinct CDR3 sequences, with about 32% found just once. Sequencing was carried out using blood. These receptors were collected from a woman in her thirties in good health. Both conserved end residues are part of each CDR3. A D gene is named only where the DNA matches it firmly. Not every row has a clone size; where given, it reads once, few, many or a size class.

>TRBJ1-1|TRBV18|TRBD1|.
CASSPGQGVLNTEAFF
TGTGCCAGCTCACCTGGACAGGGGGTCTTGAACACTGAAGCTTTCTTT
>TRBJ1-2|TRBV13|.|.
CASSLYGYGYTF
TGTGCCAGCAGCTTATATGGCTATGGCTACACCTTC
>TRBJ2-7|TRBV3-1|TRBD2|.
CASSQAGGAYYEQYF
TGTGCCAGCAGCCAAGCCGGGGGGGCGTATTACGAGCAGTACTTC
>TRBJ2-7|TRBV6-1|.|few
CASSGDARSYEQYF
TGTGCCAGCAGTGGAGACGCCAGATCCTACGAGCAGTACTTC
>TRBJ2-1|TRBV20-1|TRBD2|.
CSAFSGTSGSDNEQFF
TGCAGTGCTTTCTCCGGGACTAGCGGGAGTGATAATGAGCAGTTCTTC
>TRBJ2-5|TRBV6-6|TRBD1|few
CASALQGASKETQYF
TGTGCCAGCGCGCTACAGGGGGCGTCTAAGGAGACCCAGTACTTC
>TRBJ2-5|TRBV5-1|TRBD2|few
CASSSGERGRVETQYF
TGCGCCAGCAGCTCGGGGGAGCGGGGAAGGGTTGAGACCCAGTACTTC
>TRBJ2-7|TRBV29-1|TRBD1|many
CSVTGTGLSEQYF
TGCAGCGTCACCGGGACAGGGCTCTCCGAGCAGTACTTC
>TRBJ2-1|TRBV29-1|TRBD2|.
CSVGGLAYTREYNEQFF
TGCAGCGTTGGAGGACTAGCGTACACGAGGGAGTACAATGAGCAGTTCTTC
>TRBJ2-5|TRBV20-1|TRBD2|.
CSVDTSGGAAETQYF
TGCAGTGTTGATACTAGCGGGGGGGCCGCAGAGACCCAGTACTTC
>TRBJ2-3|TRBV3-1|.|.
CASSQDFLGPKDTQYF
TGTGCCAGCAGCCAAGATTTTTTAGGCCCTAAAGATACGCAGTATTTT
>TRBJ2-7|TRBV7-9|TRBD2|few
CASSLRQVGTSGNYEQYF
TGTGCCAGCAGCTTACGGCAAGTCGGGACTAGCGGGAACTACGAGCAGTACTTC
>TRBJ1-1|TRBV27|.|.
CATLARGMNTEAFF
TGTGCCACCTTGGCCCGGGGCATGAACACTGAAGCTTTCTTT
>TRBJ2-1|TRBV5-4|.|.
CASSLAQRNEQFF
TGTGCCAGCAGCTTGGCTCAGCGTAATGAGCAGTTCTTC
>TRBJ2-3|TRBV9|.|few
CASSDDLVPDTQYF
TGTGCCAGCAGCGACGACTTGGTCCCAGATACGCAGTATTTT
>TRBJ2-1|TRBV4-1|TRBD2|few
CASSLLGLANEQFF
TGCGCCAGCAGCCTCCTGGGACTAGCGAATGAGCAGTTCTTC
>TRBJ2-1|TRBV28|TRBD2|few
CASKAGGLDNEQFF
TGTGCCAGCAAGGCGGGAGGTTTGGATAATGAGCAGTTCTTC
>TRBJ2-5|TRBV2|.|.
CACGYRDQETQYF
TGTGCCTGCGGATACAGGGACCAAGAGACCCAGTACTTC
>TRBJ2-1|TRBV5-1|TRBD2|few
CASSLGAGAPNEQFF
TGCGCCAGCAGCTTGGGAGCGGGGGCTCCGAATGAGCAGTTCTTC
>TRBJ2-7|TRBV10-3|.|many
CAISLSARTYEQYF
TGTGCCATCAGCCTTAGCGCCCGAACCTACGAGCAGTACTTC
>TRBJ2-1|TRBV6-1|.|few
CASSPVSSFYNEQFF
TGTGCCAGCAGTCCAGTCAGCTCTTTCTACAATGAGCAGTTCTTC
>TRBJ2-1|TRBV12-3/TRBV12-4|TRBD2|.
CASSVLARETQFF
TGTGCCAGCAGTGTACTAGCGAGAGAGACCCAGTTCTTC